Reported below is one T cell receptor beta chain. These data come from a study of blood T cell repertoires in COVID-19. Study details: T cells, B-cell-depleted T cells, or PBMCs provided the cDNA or gDNA that served as material.

Germline-derived CDR1 and CDR2 are SGHKS and YYEKEE (reference sequence). The CDR3 contains 13 residues. With 3 bases removed from V and 2 bases from J, the gap between germline ends came to 8 bases. Sequencing was performed with immunoSEQ multiplex PCR; in TCRdb, only in-frame clones are kept and a portion is missing. The table shows 390,000 or so clones, with 70% to 90% occurring only once. Patients from Seattle were sampled longitudinally, starting during active infection. This chain uses TRBV5-5 with TRBJ1-2; D gene unclear. The origin of this receptor is a woman in her 30s with COVID-19, enrolled during active disease. Material for sequencing was peripheral blood. Here the CDR3 reads CASSSGGNYGYTF. CDR3 DNA: TGTGCCAGCAGCTCGGGAGGGAACTATGGCTACACCTTC.